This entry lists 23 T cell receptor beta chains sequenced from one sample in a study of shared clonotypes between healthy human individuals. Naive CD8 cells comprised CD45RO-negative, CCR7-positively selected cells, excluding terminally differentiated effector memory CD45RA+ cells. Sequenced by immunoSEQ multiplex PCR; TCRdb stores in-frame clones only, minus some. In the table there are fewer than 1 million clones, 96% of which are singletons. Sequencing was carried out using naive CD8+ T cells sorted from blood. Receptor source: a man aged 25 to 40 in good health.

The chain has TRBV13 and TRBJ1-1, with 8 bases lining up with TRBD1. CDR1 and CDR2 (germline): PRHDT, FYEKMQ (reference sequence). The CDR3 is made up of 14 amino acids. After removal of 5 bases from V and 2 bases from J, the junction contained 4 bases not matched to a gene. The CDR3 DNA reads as TGTGCCAGCAGCGTCGGACAGGGCAACACTGAAGCTTTCTTT. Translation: CASSVGQGNTEAFF.

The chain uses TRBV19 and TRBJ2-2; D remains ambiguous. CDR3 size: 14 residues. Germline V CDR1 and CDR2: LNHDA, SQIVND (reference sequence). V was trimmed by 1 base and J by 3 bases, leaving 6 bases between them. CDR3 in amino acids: CASSIGIYTGELFF. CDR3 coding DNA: TGTGCCAGTAGTATAGGGATATACACCGGGGAGCTGTTTTTT.

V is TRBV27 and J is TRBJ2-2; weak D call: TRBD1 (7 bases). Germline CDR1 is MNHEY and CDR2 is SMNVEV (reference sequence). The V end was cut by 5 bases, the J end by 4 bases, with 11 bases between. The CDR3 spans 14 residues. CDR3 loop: CASSAGQLTGELFF. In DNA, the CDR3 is TGTGCCAGCAGTGCGGGACAGCTCACCGGGGAGCTGTTTTTT.

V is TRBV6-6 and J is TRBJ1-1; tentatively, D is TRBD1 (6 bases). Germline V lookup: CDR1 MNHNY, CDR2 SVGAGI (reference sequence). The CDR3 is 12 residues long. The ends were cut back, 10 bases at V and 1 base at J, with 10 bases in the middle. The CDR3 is CATKQGNTEAFF. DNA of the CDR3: TGTGCCACCAAACAGGGGAACACTGAAGCTTTCTTT.

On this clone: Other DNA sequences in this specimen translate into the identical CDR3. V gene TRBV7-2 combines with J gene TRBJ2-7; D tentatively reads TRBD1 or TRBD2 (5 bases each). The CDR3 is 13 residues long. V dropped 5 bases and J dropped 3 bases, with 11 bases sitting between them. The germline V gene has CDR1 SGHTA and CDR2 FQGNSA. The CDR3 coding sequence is TGTGCCAGCAGCCTGGGACCGAACTACGAGCAGTACTTC. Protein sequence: CASSLGPNYEQYF.

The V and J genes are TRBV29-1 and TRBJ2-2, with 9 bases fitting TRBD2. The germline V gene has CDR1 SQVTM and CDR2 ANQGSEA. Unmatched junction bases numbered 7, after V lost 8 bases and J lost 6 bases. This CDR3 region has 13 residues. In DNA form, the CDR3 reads TGCAGCATTTTCGGCGGGGGGGCCGGGGAGCTGTTTTTT. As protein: CSIFGGGAGELFF.

CDR3 sequence: CASSRSGGTYNEQFF. As DNA, the CDR3 is TGTGCCAGCAGCCGATCTGGCGGAACCTACAATGAGCAGTTCTTC. The chain couples TRBV7-9 to TRBJ2-1, with D unresolved. Trimming removed 5 bases at V and 2 bases at J, with 13 bases between. The CDR3 has 15 residues. Germline V gene lookup returns CDR1 SEHNR and CDR2 FQNEAQ (reference sequence).

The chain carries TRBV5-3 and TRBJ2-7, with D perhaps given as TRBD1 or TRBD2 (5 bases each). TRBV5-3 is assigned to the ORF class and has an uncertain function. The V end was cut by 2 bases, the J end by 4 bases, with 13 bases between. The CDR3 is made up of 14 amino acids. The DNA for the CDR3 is TGTGCCAGAAGCTTCGACAAGAGGGGATACGAGCAGTACTTC. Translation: CARSFDKRGYEQYF.

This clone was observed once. The CDR3 DNA sequence: TGCGCCAGCAGCCTGGACGGGGGCAATCAGCCCCAGCATTTT. Its translation: CASSLDGGNQPQHF. This chain joins TRBV4-1 and TRBJ1-5; no clear D gene. Germline CDR1 and CDR2: MGHRA and YSYEKL. V was trimmed by 4 bases and J by 2 bases, leaving 9 bases between them. This CDR3 is built from 14 residues.

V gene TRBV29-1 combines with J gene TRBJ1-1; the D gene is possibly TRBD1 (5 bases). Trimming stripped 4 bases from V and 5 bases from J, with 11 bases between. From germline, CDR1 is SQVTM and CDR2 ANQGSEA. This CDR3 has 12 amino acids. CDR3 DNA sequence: TGCAGCGTTGGTCTGGGGGGGACTGAAGCTTTCTTT. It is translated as CSVGLGGTEAFF.

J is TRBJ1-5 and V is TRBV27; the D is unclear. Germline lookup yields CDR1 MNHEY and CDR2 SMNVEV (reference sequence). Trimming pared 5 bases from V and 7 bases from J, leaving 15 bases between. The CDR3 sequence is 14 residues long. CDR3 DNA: TGTGCCAGCAGTATCGGCTACGGGAACCAGCCCCAGCATTTT. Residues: CASSIGYGNQPQHF.

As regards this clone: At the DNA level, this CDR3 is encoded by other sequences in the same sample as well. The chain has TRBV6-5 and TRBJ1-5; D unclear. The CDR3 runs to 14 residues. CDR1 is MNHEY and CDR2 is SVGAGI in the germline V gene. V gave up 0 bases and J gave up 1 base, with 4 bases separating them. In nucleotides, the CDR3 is TGTGCCAGCAGTTACTCGGGGAGCAATCAGCCCCAGCATTTT. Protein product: CASSYSGSNQPQHF.

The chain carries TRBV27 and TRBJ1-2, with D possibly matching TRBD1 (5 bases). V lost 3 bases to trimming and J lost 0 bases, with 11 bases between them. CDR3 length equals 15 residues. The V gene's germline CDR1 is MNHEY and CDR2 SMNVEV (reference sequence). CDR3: CASSLGTTANYGYTF. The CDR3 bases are TGTGCCAGCAGTTTGGGGACGACCGCTAACTATGGCTACACCTTC.

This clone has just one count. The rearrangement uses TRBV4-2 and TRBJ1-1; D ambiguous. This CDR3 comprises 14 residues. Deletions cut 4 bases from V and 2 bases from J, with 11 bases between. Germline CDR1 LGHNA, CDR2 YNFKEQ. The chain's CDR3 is CASSRGPSNTEAFF. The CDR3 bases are TGTGCCAGCAGCCGAGGACCTTCAAACACTGAAGCTTTCTTT.

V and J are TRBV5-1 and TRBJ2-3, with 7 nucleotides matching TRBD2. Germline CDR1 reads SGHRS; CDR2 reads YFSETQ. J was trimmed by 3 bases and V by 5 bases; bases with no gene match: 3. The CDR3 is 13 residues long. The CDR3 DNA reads TGCGCCAGCAGGAGGGAGGGGACAGATACGCAGTATTTT. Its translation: CASRREGTDTQYF.

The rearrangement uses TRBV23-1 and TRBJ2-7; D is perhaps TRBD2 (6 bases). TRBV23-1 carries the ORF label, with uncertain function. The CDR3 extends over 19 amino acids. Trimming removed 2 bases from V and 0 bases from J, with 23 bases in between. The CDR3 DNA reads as TGCGCCAGCAGTCAACCAGAGGTTTTGTGTAGCGGACCCTCCTACGAGCAGTACTTC. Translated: CASSQPEVLCSGPSYEQYF.

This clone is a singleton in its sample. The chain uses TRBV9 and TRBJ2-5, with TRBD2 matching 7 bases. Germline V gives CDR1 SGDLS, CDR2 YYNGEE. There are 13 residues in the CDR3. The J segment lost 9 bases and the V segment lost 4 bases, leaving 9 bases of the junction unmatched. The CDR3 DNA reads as TGTGCCAGCAGCCCAGGGACTATCACGCCCCAGTACTTC. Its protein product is CASSPGTITPQYF.

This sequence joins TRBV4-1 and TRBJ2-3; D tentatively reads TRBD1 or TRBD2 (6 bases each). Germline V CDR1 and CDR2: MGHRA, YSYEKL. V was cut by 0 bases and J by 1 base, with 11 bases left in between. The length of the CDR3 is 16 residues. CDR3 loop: CASSQDRGEGTDTQYF. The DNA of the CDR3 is TGCGCCAGCAGCCAAGATAGGGGGGAGGGCACAGATACGCAGTATTTT.

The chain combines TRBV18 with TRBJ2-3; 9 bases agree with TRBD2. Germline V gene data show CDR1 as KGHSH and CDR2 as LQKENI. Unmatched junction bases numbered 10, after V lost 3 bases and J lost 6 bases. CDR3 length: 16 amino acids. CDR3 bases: TGTGCCAGCTCACCCCCTCGGCGGGAGGGTTGGGATACGCAGTATTTT. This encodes CASSPPRREGWDTQYF.

The CDR3 sequence: CASSLVGQGHGYTF. Here the CDR3 DNA reads TGTGCCAGCAGCTTAGTAGGACAGGGTCATGGCTACACCTTC. The chain is built from TRBV7-9 and TRBJ1-2; 8 nucleotides agree with TRBD1. CDR1 is SEHNR, CDR2 FQNEAQ, per germline (reference sequence). With 1 base clipped from V and 6 bases from J, the junction kept 4 bases outside the gene matches. This CDR3 contains 14 residues.

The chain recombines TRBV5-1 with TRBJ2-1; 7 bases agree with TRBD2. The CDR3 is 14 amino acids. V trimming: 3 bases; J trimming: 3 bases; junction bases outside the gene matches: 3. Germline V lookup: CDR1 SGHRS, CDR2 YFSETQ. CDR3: CASSSERDYNEQFF. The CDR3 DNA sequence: TGCGCCAGCAGCTCTGAGCGGGACTACAATGAGCAGTTCTTC.

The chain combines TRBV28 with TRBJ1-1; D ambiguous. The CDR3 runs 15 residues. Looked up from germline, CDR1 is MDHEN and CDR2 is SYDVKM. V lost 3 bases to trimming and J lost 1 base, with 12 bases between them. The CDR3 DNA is TGTGCCAGCAGTTTGAGCCCACATGCGAACACTGAAGCTTTCTTT. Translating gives CASSLSPHANTEAFF.

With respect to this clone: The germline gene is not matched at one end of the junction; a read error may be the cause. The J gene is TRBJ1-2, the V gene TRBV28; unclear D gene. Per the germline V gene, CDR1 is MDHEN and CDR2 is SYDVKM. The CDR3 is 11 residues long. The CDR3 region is CASSLSGHYTF. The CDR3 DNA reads TGTGCCAGCAGTTTGTCAGGCCACTACACCTTT.